Each of the 18 T cell receptor beta chains below was sequenced from the same sample in a study of blood T cell repertoires in COVID-19. Measured with immunoSEQ multiplex PCR; TCRdb has only the in-frame clones, and not every one. Of 100,000 to 150,000 clones in the sample, approximately 85% were seen once. The sequenced material came from peripheral blood. The receptors originated from an elderly woman with acute or convalescent COVID-19.

The chain joins TRBV14 to TRBJ1-4, with 8 bases matching TRBD1. CDR1 and CDR2 (germline): SGHDN, FVKESK. CDR3 length equals 14 residues. V lost 6 bases and J lost 6; bases outside the gene matches: 6. Written as DNA, the CDR3 is TGTGCCAGCAGGAAACAGGGGGGTGATGAAAAACTGTTTTTT. Translation gives CASRKQGGDEKLFF.

This chain connects TRBV6-1 to TRBJ2-1, with TRBD2 matching over 7 bases. Trimming removed 3 bases from V and 6 bases from J; junction bases left unmatched: 11. The CDR3 totals 16 residues. CDR1 and CDR2 from the germline V gene are MNHNS and SASEGT. The CDR3 is CASSDRPGPGGNEQFF. CDR3 sequence (DNA): TGTGCCAGCAGTGACCGCCCCGGTCCGGGGGGCAATGAGCAGTTCTTC.

This clone was picked up one time. V is TRBV5-4 and J is TRBJ1-2; 7 bases match TRBD1. This CDR3 has 15 amino acids. Per germline, CDR1 SGHNT and CDR2 YYREEE (reference sequence). With 1 base clipped from V and 8 bases from J, the junction kept 11 bases outside the gene matches. CDR3 region: CASSLPPGQGEGYTF. CDR3 DNA: TGTGCCAGCAGCTTGCCCCCCGGCCAGGGGGAGGGCTACACCTTC.

V is TRBV6-1 and J is TRBJ1-6, with no clear D. This CDR3 is 16 amino acids long. Germline CDR1 and CDR2: MNHNS and SASEGT. Trimming took 1 base from V and 10 from J, leaving 17 bases between them. As DNA, the CDR3 is TGTGCCAGCAGTGAAGGGAACGGGGAAGGAAGGTCACCCCTCCACTTT. Its translation: CASSEGNGEGRSPLHF.

This clone was observed once. The CDR3 loop is CATSSRGRGNTIYF. The CDR3 nucleotides read TGTGCCACCAGCAGCAGGGGCCGTGGAAACACCATATATTTT. V is TRBV15 and J is TRBJ1-3; D is perhaps TRBD1 (6 bases). Trimming shortened V by 3 bases and J by 3 bases, and 9 bases separated the two germline ends. The CDR3 has 14 amino acids. The V gene's germline CDR1 is LNHNV and CDR2 YYDKDF (reference sequence).

J is TRBJ1-5 and V is TRBV19, with TRBD1 as a possible D gene (6 bases). Germline CDR1 and CDR2: LNHDA and SQIVND (reference sequence). The CDR3 totals 14 residues. The ends were cut back, 3 bases at V and 5 bases at J, with 11 bases in the middle. The CDR3 bases are TGTGCCAGTAGTATCCGGTCAGGGGATCAGCCCCAGCATTTT. It translates to CASSIRSGDQPQHF.

V is TRBV18 and J is TRBJ1-2; 9 bases are shared with TRBD1. CDR1 KGHSH and CDR2 LQKENI come from the germline V gene. Unmatched junction bases numbered 7, after V lost 4 bases and J lost 4 bases. The CDR3 consists of 15 residues. The CDR3 sequence is CASSLTGTGTYGYTF. CDR3 bases: TGTGCCAGCTCACTAACCGGGACAGGGACCTATGGCTACACCTTC.

This chain connects TRBV28 to TRBJ1-2; no clear D. The V end was cut by 5 bases, the J end by 5 bases, with 15 bases between. The CDR3 extends over 14 amino acids. Looked up from germline, CDR1 is MDHEN and CDR2 is SYDVKM. Here the CDR3 reads CASSPIGVGYGYTF. CDR3 nucleotide sequence: TGTGCCAGCAGTCCTATCGGGGTCGGGTATGGCTACACCTTC.

The chain couples TRBV6-5 to TRBJ1-6; D unclear. The V end lost 7 bases, the J end lost 8 bases, and 18 bases lay between the germline ends. The CDR3 covers 15 residues. Per the germline V gene, CDR1 is MNHEY and CDR2 is SVGAGI. CDR3 nucleotide sequence: TGTGCCAGCATCTCGCAAAAGCGACCAGATTCACCCCTCCACTTT. Its protein is CASISQKRPDSPLHF.

This sequence joins TRBV10-3 and TRBJ1-1; D unresolved. The V gene lost 0 bases and the J gene lost 3 bases, with 11 bases spanning the gap. This CDR3 spans 15 amino acids. The germline V gene encodes CDR1 ENHRY and CDR2 SYGVKD. CDR3 DNA: TGTGCCATCAGTGAGTCGCCGAGTACGCACACTGAAGCTTTCTTT. It encodes CAISESPSTHTEAFF.

The DNA for the CDR3 is TGTGCCAGCAGTCCCCGGGACAGGGGCGATTCTAACTATGGCTACACCTTC. It encodes CASSPRDRGDSNYGYTF. J is TRBJ1-2 and V is TRBV27; 10 bases map to TRBD1. This CDR3 has 17 amino acids. The junction had 9 bases not matched to a gene; V was cut back by 5 bases and J by 0 bases. CDR1 and CDR2 from the germline V gene are MNHEY and SMNVEV (reference sequence).

The V gene is TRBV10-3, the J gene TRBJ2-1; tentative D call: TRBD1 (6 bases). Looked up from germline, CDR1 is ENHRY and CDR2 is SYGVKD. V was cut by 4 bases and J by 10 bases, with 11 bases left in between. The CDR3 has 12 amino acids. The CDR3 loop reads CAISAGTPEQFF. CDR3 bases: TGTGCCATCAGTGCAGGGACACCAGAGCAGTTCTTC.

Remarks on this clone: Distinct nucleotide sequences in the sample also encode this CDR3. V usage is TRBV15 and J usage is TRBJ2-1, with TRBD2 matching 7 bases. Germline CDR1 and CDR2: LNHNV and YYDKDF (reference sequence). Trimming took 1 base from V and 3 from J; bases not matched to a gene: 6. The CDR3 is made up of 16 amino acids. This chain's CDR3 is CATSRVGAGNYNEQFF. DNA for the CDR3: TGTGCCACCAGCAGAGTAGGAGCGGGGAACTACAATGAGCAGTTCTTC. Filled out from reference TRBV15 and TRBJ2-1, the complete variable domain reads DAMVIQNPRYQVTQFGKPVTLSCSQTLNHNVMYWYQQKSSQAPKLLFHYYDKDFNNEADTPDNFQSRRPNTSFCFLDIRSPGLGDTAMYLCATSRVGAGNYNEQFFGPGTRLTVL.

This clone was recorded a few times. The genes are TRBV6-5 and TRBJ1-2; D gene uncertain. Looked up from germline, CDR1 is MNHEY and CDR2 is SVGAGI. V dropped 0 bases and J dropped 6 bases, with 17 bases sitting between them. This CDR3 contains 16 residues. The CDR3 DNA follows: TGTGCCAGCAGTTACTCGAGGTCACGTACCAGTAATGGCTACACCTTC. Translation gives CASSYSRSRTSNGYTF.

This chain links TRBV27 with TRBJ2-3, with unresolved D. The CDR3 is 13 amino acids. Deletions cut 7 bases from V and 1 base from J, with 9 bases between. From germline, CDR1 is MNHEY and CDR2 SMNVEV (reference sequence). This CDR3 is CASTPPGTDTQYF. For the CDR3, the DNA is TGTGCCAGCACCCCGCCAGGCACAGATACGCAGTATTTT.

The table lists this clone with a count of one. The chain employs TRBV6-5 and TRBJ1-1, with 7 nucleotides matching TRBD1. From germline, CDR1 is MNHEY and CDR2 SVGAGI. J lost 11 bases, V lost 5 bases, and 8 bases had no gene match. The CDR3 sequence is 12 residues long. CDR3 sequence: CASSTTGTEAFF. CDR3 bases: TGTGCCAGCAGTACGACAGGGACGGAGGCTTTCTTT.

The V and J genes are TRBV11-2 and TRBJ1-3; no reliable D call. This CDR3 is 14 amino acids long. Germline V CDR1 and CDR2: SGHAT, FQNNGV. V lost 6 bases and J lost 3, with 12 bases in between. CDR3 bases: TGTGCCAGCAGTCTCACAGACCTTGGAAACACCATATATTTT. Amino acids: CASSLTDLGNTIYF.

This clone was counted only a few times. The V call is TRBV5-1, the J call TRBJ1-2; maybe TRBD1 (5 bases). The CDR3 extends over 14 amino acids. Trimming shortened V by 4 bases and J by 6 bases, and 16 bases separated the two germline ends. Germline lookup yields CDR1 SGHRS and CDR2 YFSETQ. The CDR3 nucleotides read TGCGCCAGCAGCCAGGCAGGGTTATTGGATGGCTACACCTTC. Its protein is CASSQAGLLDGYTF. The whole variable domain, remainder taken from reference TRBV5-1 and TRBJ1-2, is KAGVTQTPRYLIKTRGQQVTLSCSPISGHRSVSWYQQTPGQGLQFLFEYFSETQRNKGNFPGRFSGRQFSNSRSEMNVSTLELGDSALYLCASSQAGLLDGYTFGSGTRLTVV.